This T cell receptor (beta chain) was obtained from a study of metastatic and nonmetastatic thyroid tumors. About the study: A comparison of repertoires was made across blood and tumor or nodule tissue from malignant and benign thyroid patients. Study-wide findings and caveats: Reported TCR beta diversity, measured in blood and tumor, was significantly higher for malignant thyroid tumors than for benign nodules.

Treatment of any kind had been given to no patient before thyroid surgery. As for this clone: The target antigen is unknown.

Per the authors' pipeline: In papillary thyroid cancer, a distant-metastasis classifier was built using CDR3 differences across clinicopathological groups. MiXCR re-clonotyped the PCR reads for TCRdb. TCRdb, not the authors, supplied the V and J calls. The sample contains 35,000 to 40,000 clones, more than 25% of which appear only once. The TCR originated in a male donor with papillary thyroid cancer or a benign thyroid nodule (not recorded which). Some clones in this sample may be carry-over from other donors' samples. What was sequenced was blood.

CDR3 sequence reads: CASSQGDTQYF. The CDR3 DNA reads TGTGCCAGCAGCCAGGGAGATACGCAGTATTTT. This rearrangement joins TRBV7-6 to TRBJ2-3; maybe TRBD1 (5 bases). The CDR3 covers 11 residues. Germline values: CDR1 SGHVS, CDR2 FNYEAQ. Trimming left V 5 bases short and J 5 bases short, with 5 bases between.